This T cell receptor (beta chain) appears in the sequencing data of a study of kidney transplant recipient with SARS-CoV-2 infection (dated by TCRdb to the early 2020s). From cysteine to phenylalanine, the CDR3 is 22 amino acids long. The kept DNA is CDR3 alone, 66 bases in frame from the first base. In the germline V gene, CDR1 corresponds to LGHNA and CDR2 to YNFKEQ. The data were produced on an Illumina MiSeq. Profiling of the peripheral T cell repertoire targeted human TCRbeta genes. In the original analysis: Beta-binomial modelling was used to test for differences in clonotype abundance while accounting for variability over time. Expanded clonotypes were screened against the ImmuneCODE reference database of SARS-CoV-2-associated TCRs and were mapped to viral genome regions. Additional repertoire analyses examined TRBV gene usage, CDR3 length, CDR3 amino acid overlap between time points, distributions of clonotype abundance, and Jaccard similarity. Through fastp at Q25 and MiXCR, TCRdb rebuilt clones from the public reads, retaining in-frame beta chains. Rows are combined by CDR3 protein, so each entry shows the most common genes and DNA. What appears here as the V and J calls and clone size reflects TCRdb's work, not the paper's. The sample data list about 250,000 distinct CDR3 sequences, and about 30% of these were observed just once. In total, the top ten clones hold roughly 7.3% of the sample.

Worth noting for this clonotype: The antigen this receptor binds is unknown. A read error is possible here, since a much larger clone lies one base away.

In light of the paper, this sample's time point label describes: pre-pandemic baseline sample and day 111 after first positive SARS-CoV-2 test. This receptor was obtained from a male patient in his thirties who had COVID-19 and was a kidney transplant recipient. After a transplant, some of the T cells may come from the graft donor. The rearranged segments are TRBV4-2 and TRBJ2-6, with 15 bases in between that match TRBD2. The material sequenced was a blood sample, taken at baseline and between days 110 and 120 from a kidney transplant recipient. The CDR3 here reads CASSQGHSGLAGGPSGTNVLTF. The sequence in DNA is TGTGCCAGCAGCCAAGGTCACTCGGGACTAGCGGGAGGCCCCTCTGGGACCAACGTCCTGACTTTC.